This TCR beta chain was captured in a study of control samples from healthy donors and cancer patients. The CDR3 totals 18 residues. CDR1 is LGHDT, CDR2 YNNKEL, per germline (reference sequence). Trimming shortened V by 5 bases and J by 0 bases, and 17 bases separated the two germline ends. The assay was immunoSEQ multiplex PCR, and TCRdb's table has in-frame clones only and misses some. Of over 100,000 clones listed, nearly 90% are singletons. The receptor was isolated from a man aged 45 to 65 in good health. Sequenced: blood. V gene TRBV3-1 (or the pseudogene TRBV3-2) combines with J gene TRBJ2-6; D may be TRBD2 (6 bases). The CDR3 protein is CASSSSGTPTSGANVLTF. CDR3 DNA sequence: TGTGCCAGCAGCTCATCCGGGACTCCTACCTCTGGGGCCAACGTCCTGACTTTC.